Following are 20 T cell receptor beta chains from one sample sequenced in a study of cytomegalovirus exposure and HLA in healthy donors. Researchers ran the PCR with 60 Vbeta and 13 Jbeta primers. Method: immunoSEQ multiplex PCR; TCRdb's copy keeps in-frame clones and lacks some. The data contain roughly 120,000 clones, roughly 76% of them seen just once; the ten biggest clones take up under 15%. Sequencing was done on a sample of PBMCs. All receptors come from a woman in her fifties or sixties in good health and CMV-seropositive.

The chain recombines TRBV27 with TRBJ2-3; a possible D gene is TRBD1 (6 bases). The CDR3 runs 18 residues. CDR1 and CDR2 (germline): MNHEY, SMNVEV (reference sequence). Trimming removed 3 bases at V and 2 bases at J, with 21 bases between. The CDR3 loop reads CASSFTGTPVHHTDTQYF. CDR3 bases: TGTGCCAGCAGTTTTACCGGGACACCAGTCCATCACACAGATACGCAGTATTTT.

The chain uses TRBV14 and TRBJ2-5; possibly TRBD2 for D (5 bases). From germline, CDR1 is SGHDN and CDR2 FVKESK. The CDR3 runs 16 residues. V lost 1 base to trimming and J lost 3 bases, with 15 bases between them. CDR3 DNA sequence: TGTGCCAGCAGCCAAGGCCAGGCGGGCAGGAAAGAGACCCAGTACTTC. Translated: CASSQGQAGRKETQYF.

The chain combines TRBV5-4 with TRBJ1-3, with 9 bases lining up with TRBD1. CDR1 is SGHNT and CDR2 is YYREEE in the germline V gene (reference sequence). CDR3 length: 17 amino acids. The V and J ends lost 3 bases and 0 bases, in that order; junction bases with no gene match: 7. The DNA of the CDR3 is TGTGCCAGCAGCTACGGACAGGGGACAAGCTCTGGAAACACCATATATTTT. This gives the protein CASSYGQGTSSGNTIYF.

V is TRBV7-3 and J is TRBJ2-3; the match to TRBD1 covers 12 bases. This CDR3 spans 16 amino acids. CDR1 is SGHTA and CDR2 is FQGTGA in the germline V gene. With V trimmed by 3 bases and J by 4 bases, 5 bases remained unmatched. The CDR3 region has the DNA TGTGCCAGCAGCTTGACCGGGACAGGGGGCGCAGATACGCAGTATTTT. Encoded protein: CASSLTGTGGADTQYF.

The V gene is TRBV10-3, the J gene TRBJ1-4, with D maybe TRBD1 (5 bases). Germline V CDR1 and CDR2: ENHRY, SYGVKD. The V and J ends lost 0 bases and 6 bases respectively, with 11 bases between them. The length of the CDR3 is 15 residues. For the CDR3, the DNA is TGTGCCATCAGTGAGTCGGGCAGGGAGGATGAAAAACTGTTTTTT. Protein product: CAISESGREDEKLFF.

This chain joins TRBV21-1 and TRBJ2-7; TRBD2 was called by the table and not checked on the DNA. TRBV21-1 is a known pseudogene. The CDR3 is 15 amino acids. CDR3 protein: CASSLPVPDSYEQYF. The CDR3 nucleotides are TGTGCCAGCAGCCTACCTGTCCCCGACTCCTACGAGCAGTACTTC.

CDR3 bases: TGTGCCAGCAGTTACTTAGACATGAGGGGGGAGACCCAGTACTTC. Translation gives CASSYLDMRGETQYF. The gene calls are TRBV6-5 and TRBJ2-5; D may be TRBD1 (6 bases). CDR3 length equals 15 residues. From germline, CDR1 is MNHEY and CDR2 SVGAGI. V lost 1 base, J lost 5 bases, and 14 bases lay in between.

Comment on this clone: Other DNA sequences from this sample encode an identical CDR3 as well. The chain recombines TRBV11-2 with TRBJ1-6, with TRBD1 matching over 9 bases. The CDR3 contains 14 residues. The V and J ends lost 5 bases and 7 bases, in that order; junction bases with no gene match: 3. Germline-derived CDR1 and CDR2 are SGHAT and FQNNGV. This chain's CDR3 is CASSPGQGNSPLHF. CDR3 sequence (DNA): TGTGCCAGCAGCCCGGGACAGGGCAATTCACCCCTCCACTTT.

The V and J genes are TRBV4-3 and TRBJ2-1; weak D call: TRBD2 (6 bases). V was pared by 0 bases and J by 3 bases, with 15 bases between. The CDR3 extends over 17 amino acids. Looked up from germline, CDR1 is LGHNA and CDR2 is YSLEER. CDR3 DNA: TGCGCCAGCAGCCAAGATATTAGGCAGGGACTCTACAATGAGCAGTTCTTC. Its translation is CASSQDIRQGLYNEQFF.

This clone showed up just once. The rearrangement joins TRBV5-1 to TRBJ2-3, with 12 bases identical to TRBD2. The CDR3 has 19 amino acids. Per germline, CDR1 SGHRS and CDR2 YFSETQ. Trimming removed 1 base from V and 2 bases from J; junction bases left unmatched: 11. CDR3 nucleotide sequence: TGCGCCAGCAGCTTGTATGGGCTAGCGGGGGGGTCGAACACAGATACGCAGTATTTT. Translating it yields CASSLYGLAGGSNTDTQYF. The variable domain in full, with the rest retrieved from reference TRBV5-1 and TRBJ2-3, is KAGVTQTPRYLIKTRGQQVTLSCSPISGHRSVSWYQQTPGQGLQFLFEYFSETQRNKGNFPGRFSGRQFSNSRSEMNVSTLELGDSALYLCASSLYGLAGGSNTDTQYFGPGTRLTVL.

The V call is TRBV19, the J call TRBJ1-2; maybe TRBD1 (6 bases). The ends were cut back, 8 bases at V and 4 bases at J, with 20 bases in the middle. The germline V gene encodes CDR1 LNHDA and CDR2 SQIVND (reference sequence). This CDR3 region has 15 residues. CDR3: CASLDSPPTGYGYTF. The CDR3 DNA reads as TGTGCCAGTTTGGACAGCCCGCCAACGGGCTATGGCTACACCTTC.

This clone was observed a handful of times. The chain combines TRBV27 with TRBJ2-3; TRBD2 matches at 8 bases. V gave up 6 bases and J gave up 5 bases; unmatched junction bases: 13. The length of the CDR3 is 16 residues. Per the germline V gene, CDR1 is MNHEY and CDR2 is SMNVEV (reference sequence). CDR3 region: CASRSGGDFFLDTQYF. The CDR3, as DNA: TGTGCCAGCAGATCCGGGGGGGACTTCTTTCTAGATACGCAGTATTTT.

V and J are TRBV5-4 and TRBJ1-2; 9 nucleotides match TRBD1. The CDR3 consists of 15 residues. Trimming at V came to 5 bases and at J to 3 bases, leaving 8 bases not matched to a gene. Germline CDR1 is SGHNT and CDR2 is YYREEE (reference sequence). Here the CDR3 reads CASSPGQGLYYGYTF. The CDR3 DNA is TGTGCCAGCAGTCCTGGACAGGGGCTTTACTATGGCTACACCTTC.

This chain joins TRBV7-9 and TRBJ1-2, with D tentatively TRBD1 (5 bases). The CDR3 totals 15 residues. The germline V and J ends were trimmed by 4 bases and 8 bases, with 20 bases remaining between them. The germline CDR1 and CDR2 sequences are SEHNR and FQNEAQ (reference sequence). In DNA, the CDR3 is TGTGCCAGCAGCTCGGCAACGACAGCCTCGAGCGGCTACACCTTC. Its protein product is CASSSATTASSGYTF.

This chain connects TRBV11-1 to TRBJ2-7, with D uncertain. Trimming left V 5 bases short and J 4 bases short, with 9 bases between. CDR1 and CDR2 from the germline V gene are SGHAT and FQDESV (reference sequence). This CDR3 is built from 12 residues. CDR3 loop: CASSRAPYEQYF. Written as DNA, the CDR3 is TGTGCCAGCAGCCGAGCCCCGTACGAGCAGTACTTC.

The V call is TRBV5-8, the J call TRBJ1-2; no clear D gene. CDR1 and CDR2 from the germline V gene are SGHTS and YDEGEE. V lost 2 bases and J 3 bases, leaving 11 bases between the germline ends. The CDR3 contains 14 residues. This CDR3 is CASSFRGVDYGYTF. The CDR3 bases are TGTGCCAGCAGCTTCCGCGGGGTGGACTATGGCTACACCTTC.

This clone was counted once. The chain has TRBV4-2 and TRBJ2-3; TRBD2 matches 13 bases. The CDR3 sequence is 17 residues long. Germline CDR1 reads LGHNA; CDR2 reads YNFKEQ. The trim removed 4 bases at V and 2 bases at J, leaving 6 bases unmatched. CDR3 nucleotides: TGTGCCAGCAGCCGCGGGACTAGCGGGGCCCTCACAGATACGCAGTATTTT. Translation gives CASSRGTSGALTDTQYF.

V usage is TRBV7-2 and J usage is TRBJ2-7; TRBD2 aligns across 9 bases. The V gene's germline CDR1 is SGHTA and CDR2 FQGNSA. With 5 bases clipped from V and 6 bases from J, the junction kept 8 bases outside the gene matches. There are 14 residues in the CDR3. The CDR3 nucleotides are TGTGCCAGCAGCCCCGGGACTAGCAGGAGCGAGCAGTACTTC. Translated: CASSPGTSRSEQYF.

CDR3 bases: TGTGCCACCAGCAGAGGGGACAGTAGCACTGAAGCTTTCTTT. The encoded protein is CATSRGDSSTEAFF. The chain recombines TRBV15 with TRBJ1-1; 7 bases map to TRBD1. Germline assignment: CDR1 LNHNV and CDR2 YYDKDF (reference sequence). V dropped 1 base and J dropped 4; count of bases not matched to a gene: 3. The CDR3 totals 14 residues.

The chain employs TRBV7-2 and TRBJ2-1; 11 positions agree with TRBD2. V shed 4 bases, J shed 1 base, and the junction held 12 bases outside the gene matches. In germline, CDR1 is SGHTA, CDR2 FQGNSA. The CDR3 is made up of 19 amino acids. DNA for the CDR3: TGTGCCAGCAGCTCCCTTGGGGTAGCGGGAGGGGGGTCCTACAATGAGCAGTTCTTC. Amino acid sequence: CASSSLGVAGGGSYNEQFF.